A selection of T cell receptor beta chains follows, all from one sample in a study of cytomegalovirus exposure and HLA in healthy donors. The data were produced by immunoSEQ multiplex PCR, yet TCRdb's version contains in-frame clones alone and is incomplete. The data contain 120,000 or so clones, 83% of them singletons. Sequencing was done on a sample of PBMCs. The origin of the receptors is a woman between 35 and 50 years old in good health and CMV-seropositive. The CDR3 runs from the conserved cysteine through the conserved F or W. Each record gives: V gene, J gene, CDR3 protein.

TRBV9	TRBJ1-2	CASSARDRDTYGYTF
TRBV19	TRBJ2-1	CASRILAGPTNEQFF
TRBV6-1	TRBJ1-4	CASSEHGTGSSWGEKLFF
TRBV27	TRBJ2-2	CASSLLGDPRAGELFF
TRBV27	TRBJ2-1	CARDSDQRWNEQFF
TRBV5-5	TRBJ2-2	CASSFFGGAGTGELFF
TRBV10-3	TRBJ1-1	CAISGSEFYRTEAFF
TRBV28	TRBJ1-2	CASTPRGWRGKDGYTF
TRBV7-2	TRBJ2-1	CASSLGSSGTYNEQFF
TRBV10-3	TRBJ2-3	CAARRGVGTDTQYF
TRBV13	TRBJ2-7	CASSQRTSGSYEQYF
TRBV28	TRBJ1-5	CASSLGTGNQPQHF
TRBV27	TRBJ2-3	CASYPKWSGLDTQYF
TRBV5-1	TRBJ2-3	CASSLGRTSGYTDTQYF
TRBV30	TRBJ2-7	CAWSSGGGSYEQYF
TRBV27	TRBJ1-5	CASSPGTGSNQPQHF
TRBV4-1	TRBJ2-1	CASSHPGTSGSYNEQFF
TRBV19	.	CASSSRTSGSYEQYF
TRBV4-3	TRBJ2-3	CASSQAAGGGEDTQYF
TRBV7-9	TRBJ2-7	CASSLTPLGQESYEQYF
TRBV5-1	TRBJ2-3	CASSLAVAGGGHADTQYF
TRBV27	.	CASSLSGNTYEQYF
TRBV18	TRBJ1-3	CASSPVGAGNTIYF
TRBV7-2	TRBJ2-7	CASSWTSGNPPYEQYF
TRBV7-6	TRBJ2-1	CASSQGLYNEQFF
TRBV6-1	TRBJ1-5	CASAPSGSGNQPQHF
TRBV21-1	TRBJ2-7	CASSIHRVQYF
TRBV2	TRBJ1-1	CASSEGQGAKYTEAFF
TRBV27	TRBJ2-7	CASSFLLAGAFVYEQYF
TRBV27	TRBJ2-7	CASSERQGAGYEQYF
TRBV18	TRBJ1-2	CASSPPGQGSYGYTF
TRBV10-3	TRBJ1-3	CAVQPAGWPDTIYF
TRBV9	TRBJ1-1	CASSVGRAPDTEAFF
TRBV9	TRBJ2-1	CASSVGLAGGIYDEQFF
TRBV7-2	TRBJ2-4	CASSPTGQGADIQYF
TRBV7-2	TRBJ1-3	CASSLVGGQGGNTIYF
TRBV5-6	TRBJ1-5	CASSLGQGGRQPQHF